Below are 20 T cell receptor beta chains sequenced from a single sample in a study of vaccination and CD4 T cells after COVID-19. TCRdb passed the PCR reads through MiXCR, listing each CDR3 protein once. The table includes approximately 21,000 distinct CDR3 sequences, 50% to 60% detected once. The sequencing used CD4+ T cells from blood, collected before SARS-CoV-2 vaccination. These receptors were taken from a human donor who had recovered from COVID-19.

The chain carries TRBV7-9 and TRBJ1-1; TRBD1 matches at 7 bases. Germline CDR1 reads SEHNR; CDR2 reads FQNEAQ (reference sequence). The CDR3 runs 15 residues. V lost 4 bases and J lost 0; bases outside the gene matches: 5. The CDR3 region has the DNA TGTGCCAGCAGCTCCTCAGGGGGAGTGAACACTGAAGCTTTCTTT. This translates into CASSSSGGVNTEAFF.

This chain links TRBV4-1 with TRBJ1-1, with D unclear. Germline V CDR1 and CDR2: MGHRA, YSYEKL. V lost 1 base to trimming and J lost 1 base, with 10 bases between them. The CDR3 spans 15 residues. CDR3 in amino acids: CASSQGRIENTEAFF. The CDR3 nucleotides read TGCGCCAGCAGCCAAGGGCGAATCGAGAACACTGAAGCTTTCTTT.

This chain connects TRBV20-1 to TRBJ2-1, with 10 bases matching TRBD2. There are 15 residues in the CDR3. Trimming removed 3 bases from V and 9 bases from J; junction bases left unmatched: 11. Germline V gene data show CDR1 as DFQATT and CDR2 as SNEGSKA (reference sequence). CDR3 region: CSASGSLAGEVEQFF. The CDR3 nucleotides read TGCAGTGCTAGTGGATCCCTAGCGGGAGAGGTTGAGCAGTTCTTC.

This clonotype showed up just a few times. The chain couples TRBV15 to TRBJ2-3, with a weak D call TRBD2 (6 bases). CDR1 LNHNV and CDR2 YYDKDF come from the germline V gene (reference sequence). With 3 bases removed from V and 2 bases from J, the gap between germline ends came to 9 bases. This CDR3 region has 14 residues. CDR3 bases: TGTGCCACCAGCAGGTTAGCGGACACAGATACGCAGTATTTT. Its protein is CATSRLADTDTQYF.

This clonotype was counted a few times. V gene TRBV7-8 combines with J gene TRBJ1-4; unclear D gene. Germline CDR1 reads SGHVS; CDR2 reads FQNEAQ. The V gene lost 8 bases and the J gene lost 8 bases, with 12 bases spanning the gap. The CDR3 runs to 12 residues. This CDR3 reads CASSPPYEKLFF. The DNA of the CDR3 is TGTGCCAGCTCCCCCCCCTACGAAAAACTGTTTTTT.

This clonotype was seen once. V gene TRBV18 combines with J gene TRBJ2-2; 7 nucleotides line up with TRBD1. The CDR3 covers 17 residues. The V segment lost 4 bases and the J segment 6 bases; nucleotides outside the gene matches: 14. The germline V gene encodes CDR1 KGHSH and CDR2 LQKENI. The CDR3 DNA reads as TGTGCCAGCTCACTGGAAAGGACAGGAATAATCCCCGGGGAGCTGTTTTTT. Protein product: CASSLERTGIIPGELFF.

This chain's CDR3 is CASGGQNTDTQYF. The CDR3 DNA follows: TGTGCCAGCGGGGGACAGAACACAGATACGCAGTATTTT. The chain couples TRBV6-1 to TRBJ2-3; TRBD1 matches 7 bases. The V gene end was trimmed by 8 bases and the J gene end by 2 bases; junction bases not matched to a gene: 4. CDR1 is MNHNS and CDR2 is SASEGT in the germline V gene. The CDR3 length is 13 residues.

V usage is TRBV20-1 and J usage is TRBJ2-7, with TRBD2 matching 9 bases. The CDR3 is 14 amino acids. Germline trimming cut 0 bases from V and 3 bases from J; bases unmatched to any gene: 3. From germline, CDR1 is DFQATT and CDR2 SNEGSKA (reference sequence). Here the CDR3 reads CSARDRTSDYEQYF. The CDR3 DNA is TGCAGTGCTAGAGACCGGACTAGCGACTACGAGCAGTACTTC.

V gene TRBV7-3 combines with J gene TRBJ1-1; no reliable D call. Germline V gives CDR1 SGHTA, CDR2 FQGTGA. Trimming shortened V by 8 bases and J by 6 bases, and 16 bases separated the two germline ends. The CDR3 length is 13 residues. This chain's CDR3 is CASSTSTESEAFF. CDR3 DNA: TGTGCCAGCTCTACTTCTACAGAATCTGAAGCTTTCTTT.

The chain recombines TRBV11-2 with TRBJ2-7, with 9 bases aligning to TRBD1. The CDR3 spans 14 residues. J lost 3 bases, V lost 5 bases, and 5 bases had no gene match. The germline V gene encodes CDR1 SGHAT and CDR2 FQNNGV. The CDR3 sequence: CASSTTGGNYEQYF. The CDR3 DNA reads as TGTGCCAGCAGCACCACAGGGGGCAACTACGAGCAGTACTTC.

CDR3 loop: CASSQIQGRTEAFF. CDR3 in DNA: TGCGCCAGCAGCCAAATACAGGGGAGAACTGAAGCTTTCTTT. V and J are TRBV4-1 and TRBJ1-1; 7 positions agree with TRBD1. J lost 5 bases, V lost 2 bases, and 5 bases had no gene match. Germline assignment: CDR1 MGHRA and CDR2 YSYEKL. The CDR3 contains 14 residues.

J is TRBJ2-1 and V is TRBV7-2, with 10 bases identical to TRBD2. CDR3 length equals 16 residues. Germline V lookup: CDR1 SGHTA, CDR2 FQGNSA. V shed 5 bases and J 6 bases; nucleotides not matched to a gene: 10. CDR3 amino acids: CASSPTGTSVGNEQFF. In DNA form, the CDR3 reads TGTGCCAGCAGCCCGACCGGGACTAGCGTGGGCAATGAGCAGTTCTTC.

This rearrangement joins TRBV7-8 to TRBJ2-7; D is unresolved. V gave up 5 bases and J gave up 3 bases, with 8 bases separating them. The CDR3 loop spans 12 amino acids. The germline V gene encodes CDR1 SGHVS and CDR2 FQNEAQ. The CDR3 spells CASSRVFYEQYF. Here the CDR3 DNA reads TGTGCCAGCAGCCGAGTCTTCTACGAGCAGTACTTC.

The chain recombines TRBV10-3 with TRBJ2-1; D remains ambiguous. CDR1 and CDR2 from the germline V gene are ENHRY and SYGVKD. The length of the CDR3 is 16 residues. The ends were cut back, 2 bases at V and 1 base at J, with 12 bases in the middle. CDR3 in amino acids: CAISERLSDSYNEQFF. In DNA form, the CDR3 reads TGTGCCATCAGTGAGAGGTTATCCGATTCCTACAATGAGCAGTTCTTC.

V gene TRBV7-2 combines with J gene TRBJ2-3; TRBD2 matches at 12 bases. Per germline, CDR1 SGHTA and CDR2 FQGNSA. The CDR3 is made up of 16 amino acids. J gave up 7 bases and V 3 bases, and 8 bases lay outside the gene matches. The CDR3 DNA reads TGTGCCAGCAGCTTCTTTGCTAGCGGGAGGGATTATACGCAGTATTTT. Protein sequence: CASSFFASGRDYTQYF.

This clonotype was counted only a few times. The rearrangement uses TRBV20-1 and TRBJ1-6; D perhaps matches TRBD1 (6 bases). Trimming left V 6 bases short and J 0 bases short, with 12 bases between. The CDR3 runs to 15 residues. Germline V gives CDR1 DFQATT, CDR2 SNEGSKA (reference sequence). The CDR3 nucleotides are TGCAGTGCCTTACAGGGAACCTCCTATAATTCACCCCTCCACTTT. Its translation is CSALQGTSYNSPLHF.

This clonotype was counted only a few times. J is TRBJ2-3 and V is TRBV2; TRBD1 or TRBD2 may be the D gene (5 bases each). From germline, CDR1 is SNHLY and CDR2 FYNNEI. This CDR3 region has 15 residues. V lost 6 bases to trimming and J lost 6 bases, with 19 bases between them. The CDR3 nucleotides are TGTGCCAGCAGAACTCGGGACCAAGGGATGGATACGCAGTATTTT. As protein: CASRTRDQGMDTQYF. Full variable domain (outside the CDR3, taken from reference TRBV2 and TRBJ2-3): EPEVTQTPSHQVTQMGQEVILRCVPISNHLYFYWYRQILGQKVEFLVSFYNNEISEKSEIFDDQFSVERPDGSNFTLKIRSTKLEDSAMYFCASRTRDQGMDTQYFGPGTRLTVL.

This chain joins TRBV7-3 and TRBJ2-1; 7 bases are a match to TRBD1. Germline V gene sequence: CDR1 SGHTA, CDR2 FQGTGA. Trimming at V came to 6 bases and at J to 5 bases, leaving 4 bases not matched to a gene. The CDR3 totals 13 residues. The CDR3, as DNA: TGTGCCAGCAGTTGGGACAGAAACAATGAGCAGTTCTTC. Translation: CASSWDRNNEQFF.

This clonotype came up once. The chain couples TRBV7-8 to TRBJ2-1; D is unclear. CDR1 SGHVS and CDR2 FQNEAQ come from the germline V gene. The ends were cut back, 5 bases at V and 7 bases at J, with 18 bases in the middle. The CDR3 consists of 15 residues. CDR3 sequence: CASSRVIGGENEQFF. The CDR3 DNA reads TGTGCCAGCAGCCGGGTTATAGGTGGAGAGAATGAGCAGTTCTTC.

V and J are TRBV2 and TRBJ2-5; TRBD1 is a possible D gene (7 bases). Germline lookup yields CDR1 SNHLY and CDR2 FYNNEI. V was clipped by 6 bases and J by 9 bases, with 14 bases between them. This CDR3 comprises 12 residues. CDR3 sequence reads: CASRAGGGAQYF. CDR3 bases: TGTGCCAGCAGGGCAGGAGGGGGCGCCCAGTACTTC. The full variable domain, rest sourced from reference TRBV2 and TRBJ2-5, is EPEVTQTPSHQVTQMGQEVILRCVPISNHLYFYWYRQILGQKVEFLVSFYNNEISEKSEIFDDQFSVERPDGSNFTLKIRSTKLEDSAMYFCASRAGGGAQYFGPGTRLLVL.